This T cell receptor beta chain was recovered during a study of cytomegalovirus exposure and HLA in healthy donors. Findings and limits, study-wide: A later analysis by the authors found several of the most significant clusters apparently linked to common viral pathogens. Researchers reportedly found TCR beta sequences accurately predicted most subjects' HLA-A and HLA-B alleles.

With regard to this clone: Its antigen remains unidentified.

Donors counted as nominally healthy when sampled, yet unrecorded immune exposures were likely. In the PCR, 60 Vbeta and 13 Jbeta primers were used. TCRdb's table, derived via immunoSEQ multiplex PCR, lists solely in-frame clones and lacks some. The repertoire includes 100,000 to 150,000 clones, 60% to 80% of them detected once, and less than 4.5% sits in the top ten. V was trimmed by 0 bases and J by 8 bases, leaving 13 bases between them. Germline V CDR1 and CDR2: MNHEY, SVGAGI. The CDR3 runs to 14 residues. The sequenced sample consisted of PBMCs. The chain couples TRBV6-5 to TRBJ1-2; TRBD1 is a possible D gene (6 bases). This receptor was obtained from a young man in good health and CMV-seronegative. The CDR3: CASSYSEGGGGYTF. The CDR3 bases are TGTGCCAGCAGTTACTCCGAAGGGGGGGGCGGCTACACCTTC.